A selection of T cell receptor beta chains follows, all from one sample in a study of regulatory dendritic cells for organ transplantation. Repertoires were generated with immunoSEQ multiplex PCR, while TCRdb's copy carries only in-frame clones and drops some. The sample lists tens of thousands of clones; 60% to 80% were seen once. Sequences were obtained from memory CD4+ T cells from blood. The receptors derive from a human donor in good health. Both conserved end residues are part of each CDR3. D genes are given only for firm matches. Size values are once, few and many counts, or a class for expanded clones, and some rows have none.

length | J | V | D | size | CDR3 | DNA
16 | TRBJ1-3 | TRBV6-1 | - | - | CASSEWYGASGNTIYF | TGTGCCAGCAGTGAATGGTACGGTGCCTCTGGAAACACCATATATTTT
15 | TRBJ2-1 | TRBV5-1 | TRBD2 | - | CASSLLAGGYNEQFF | TGCGCCAGCTCATTACTAGCGGGAGGGTACAATGAGCAGTTCTTC
11 | TRBJ2-5 | TRBV30 | TRBD2 | - | CATAGGETQYF | TGTGCTACGGCGGGGGGAGAGACCCAGTACTTC
15 | TRBJ2-7 | TRBV10-3 | TRBD2 | - | CAISEILAGGVEQYF | TGTGCCATCAGTGAGATACTAGCGGGAGGGGTCGAGCAGTACTTC
13 | TRBJ1-2 | TRBV2 | - | - | CASIGISLGGYTF | TGTGCCAGCATTGGCATATCATTGGGTGGCTACACCTTC
21 | TRBJ2-1 | TRBV10-1 | TRBD2 | few | CASSEFGAGGRLKSSYNEQFF | TGCGCCAGCAGTGAGTTTGGAGCGGGGGGGCGCCTGAAGAGCTCCTACAATGAGCAGTTCTTC
15 | TRBJ2-7 | TRBV7-2 | TRBD1 | - | CASSLEPGQGHEQYF | TGTGCCAGCAGCTTAGAGCCGGGACAGGGCCACGAGCAGTACTTC
14 | TRBJ2-5 | TRBV28 | TRBD2 | - | CASFPSGGHETQYF | TGTGCCAGCTTCCCCAGCGGGGGGCATGAGACCCAGTACTTC
14 | TRBJ1-2 | TRBV7-8 | - | - | CASSRWRTDYGYTF | TGTGCCAGCTCCCGTTGGCGGACGGACTATGGCTACACCTTC
14 | TRBJ1-5 | TRBV5-8 | - | - | CASSLRGNNQPQHF | TGTGCCAGCAGCTTACGCGGAAACAATCAGCCCCAGCATTTT
13 | TRBJ1-4 | TRBV7-2 | TRBD1 | - | CASSVGQVEKLFF | TGTGCCAGCAGCGTCGGACAGGTTGAAAAACTGTTTTTT
16 | TRBJ2-7 | TRBV7-2 | - | - | CASSLAGSGEYYEQYF | TGTGCCAGCAGCTTGGCGGGTAGCGGAGAATACTACGAGCAGTACTTC
17 | TRBJ1-5 | TRBV19 | - | - | CASSIVSYRKINQPQHF | TGTGCCAGTAGTATCGTGAGCTACAGAAAAATCAATCAGCCCCAGCATTTT
13 | TRBJ1-1 | TRBV7-2 | - | - | CASSLTGRTEAFF | TGTGCCAGCAGCTTAACGGGGCGTACTGAAGCTTTCTTT
12 | TRBJ2-7 | TRBV28 | - | few | CASDDSSYEQYF | TGTGCCAGCGATGACAGCTCCTACGAGCAGTACTTC
17 | TRBJ1-4 | TRBV2 | - | once | CASSKRTGPGVGEKLFF | TGTGCCAGCAGTAAACGAACAGGGCCCGGAGTAGGAGAAAAACTGTTTTTT
16 | TRBJ2-7 | TRBV19 | TRBD1 | few | CASSPNGQGGGYEQYF | TGTGCCAGTAGTCCCAACGGACAGGGAGGCGGCTACGAGCAGTACTTC
14 | TRBJ2-7 | TRBV28 | - | once | CASNRPSSGYEQYF | TGTGCCAGCAACCGACCGTCGAGTGGGTACGAGCAGTACTTC
16 | TRBJ2-3 | TRBV5-4 | TRBD2 | - | CASSLGLAVDTDTQYF | TGTGCCAGCAGCTTGGGACTAGCGGTCGACACAGATACGCAGTATTTT
15 | TRBJ2-1 | TRBV5-1 | TRBD2 | once | CASHKGGPGGNEQFF | TGCGCCAGTCACAAGGGAGGGCCTGGAGGCAATGAGCAGTTCTTC
16 | TRBJ1-2 | TRBV9 | TRBD1 | - | CASSTRGGQGNYGYTF | TGTGCCAGCAGCACACGCGGCGGACAGGGAAACTATGGCTACACCTTC
14 | TRBJ2-1 | TRBV6-1 | - | - | CASSEDVRSNEQFF | TGTGCCAGCAGTGAAGACGTTAGATCAAATGAGCAGTTCTTC
14 | TRBJ1-4 | TRBV19 | - | - | CATDRGGSEEKLFF | TGTGCCACTGACCGAGGCGGATCAGAGGAAAAACTGTTTTTT
15 | TRBJ2-7 | TRBV18 | - | - | CASSLKRDTWSEQYF | TGTGCCAGCTCACTTAAAAGGGATACCTGGAGCGAGCAGTACTTC
17 | TRBJ1-5 | TRBV7-2 | - | - | CASSLAGGQMGGQPQHF | TGTGCCAGCAGCTTAGCGGGAGGACAGATGGGAGGGCAGCCCCAGCATTTT
12 | TRBJ1-6 | TRBV25-1 | - | - | CASSVAASPLHF | TGTGCCAGCAGTGTAGCAGCCTCACCCCTCCACTTT
16 | TRBJ2-2 | TRBV6-1 | TRBD2 | - | CASSARGGANTGELFF | TGTGCCAGCAGTGCCCGCGGGGGGGCCAACACCGGGGAGCTGTTTTTT
13 | TRBJ1-5 | TRBV11-2 | - | - | CASSLGAQQPQHF | TGTGCCAGCAGCTTAGGAGCTCAACAGCCCCAGCATTTT
14 | TRBJ2-1 | TRBV6-5 | TRBD1 | - | CASSFGTGFNEQFF | TGTGCCAGCAGCTTCGGGACAGGTTTCAATGAGCAGTTCTTC
13 | TRBJ1-5 | TRBV30 | - | - | CAWSPGRTQPQHF | TGTGCCTGGAGTCCAGGGAGGACTCAGCCCCAGCATTTT
15 | TRBJ2-7 | TRBV6-1 | TRBD1 | - | CASSPSGTGTYEQYF | TGTGCCAGCAGCCCCTCCGGGACAGGGACCTACGAGCAGTACTTC
15 | TRBJ2-1 | TRBV5-4 | TRBD2 | - | CASSTSGGARNEQFF | TGTGCCAGCAGCACAAGCGGGGGGGCCAGGAATGAGCAGTTCTTC
15 | TRBJ2-4 | TRBV6-1 | - | - | CASRVERAAKNIQYF | TGTGCCAGCAGGGTCGAAAGGGCCGCCAAAAACATTCAGTACTTC
15 | TRBJ1-2 | TRBV5-5 | - | - | CASSFNLGFSVGYTF | TGTGCCAGCAGCTTCAATCTGGGGTTTTCGGTTGGCTACACCTTC
16 | TRBJ2-1 | TRBV4-3 | TRBD2 | - | CASSHVTSDSYNEQFF | TGCGCCAGCAGCCACGTGACTAGCGACTCCTACAATGAGCAGTTCTTC
11 | TRBJ1-2 | TRBV5-8 | - | - | CASGTGYGYTF | TGTGCCAGCGGGACGGGCTATGGCTACACCTTC
15 | TRBJ1-4 | TRBV10-2 | - | - | CASSARLATNEKLFF | TGCGCCAGCAGCGCAAGACTTGCAACTAATGAAAAACTGTTTTTT
12 | TRBJ1-1 | TRBV6-5 | - | once | CASLSARTEAFF | TGTGCCAGCCTATCTGCTAGGACTGAAGCTTTCTTT
11 | TRBJ2-7 | TRBV11-1 | - | - | CASSFGQEQYF | TGTGCCAGCAGCTTCGGACAGGAGCAGTACTTC
15 | TRBJ2-1 | TRBV6-5 | TRBD2 | - | CASSRTSGPYNEQFF | TGTGCCAGCAGTCGGACTAGCGGCCCGTACAATGAGCAGTTCTTC
15 | TRBJ2-2 | TRBV6-1 | - | once | CASRELSGETGELFF | TGTGCCAGCAGAGAACTTTCAGGGGAAACCGGGGAGCTGTTTTTT
16 | TRBJ2-7 | TRBV7-9 | TRBD2 | - | CASSWTRGGRSYEQYF | TGTGCCAGCAGCTGGACTCGGGGGGGGCGATCCTACGAGCAGTACTTC
14 | TRBJ1-1 | TRBV18 | - | - | CASSPLTRNTEAFF | TGTGCCAGCTCACCACTAACAAGGAACACTGAAGCTTTCTTT
14 | TRBJ1-2 | TRBV7-9 | TRBD1 | - | CASSFEEGGRGYTF | TGTGCCAGCAGCTTTGAAGAAGGGGGCCGGGGCTACACCTTC
19 | TRBJ2-1 | TRBV7-8 | - | - | CASSPGRIRGRNLVNEQFF | TGTGCCAGCAGCCCCGGGAGGATAAGGGGGCGGAACCTTGTCAATGAGCAGTTCTTC
12 | TRBJ2-3 | TRBV14 | - | few | CASSQASYTQYF | TGTGCCAGCAGCCAAGCTAGTTATACGCAGTATTTT
18 | TRBJ2-5 | TRBV7-9 | TRBD2 | - | CASINFLPGTSGAETQYF | TGTGCCAGCATCAATTTCTTACCGGGTACTAGCGGGGCCGAGACCCAGTACTTC
15 | TRBJ1-6 | TRBV9 | - | - | CASSDRDIENSPLHF | TGTGCCAGCAGCGACCGGGACATTGAGAATTCACCCCTCCACTTT
16 | TRBJ2-1 | TRBV23-1 | - | - | CPPPAGGGGYYNEQFF | TGCCCCCCTCCGGCAGGAGGAGGGGGATACTACAATGAGCAGTTCTTC
12 | TRBJ2-1 | TRBV19 | TRBD2 | - | CASSLPLGLVFF | TGTGCCAGTAGTCTTCCCCTGGGACTAGTTTTCTTC
15 | TRBJ2-3 | TRBV9 | - | - | CASSVDLVGTDTQYF | TGTGCCAGCAGCGTAGACCTGGTGGGCACAGATACGCAGTATTTT
17 | TRBJ1-4 | TRBV29-1 | TRBD1 | - | CSVEDQYSGQGSDRLFF | TGCAGCGTTGAAGATCAGTATTCCGGACAGGGGTCCGATCGCCTGTTTTTT
12 | TRBJ2-5 | TRBV30 | - | - | CAWSTSGETQYF | TGTGCCTGGAGTACCTCGGGAGAGACCCAGTACTTC
14 | TRBJ2-7 | TRBV6-1 | - | - | CASSGGTAHYEQYF | TGTGCCAGCAGTGGCGGGACAGCCCACTACGAGCAGTACTTC